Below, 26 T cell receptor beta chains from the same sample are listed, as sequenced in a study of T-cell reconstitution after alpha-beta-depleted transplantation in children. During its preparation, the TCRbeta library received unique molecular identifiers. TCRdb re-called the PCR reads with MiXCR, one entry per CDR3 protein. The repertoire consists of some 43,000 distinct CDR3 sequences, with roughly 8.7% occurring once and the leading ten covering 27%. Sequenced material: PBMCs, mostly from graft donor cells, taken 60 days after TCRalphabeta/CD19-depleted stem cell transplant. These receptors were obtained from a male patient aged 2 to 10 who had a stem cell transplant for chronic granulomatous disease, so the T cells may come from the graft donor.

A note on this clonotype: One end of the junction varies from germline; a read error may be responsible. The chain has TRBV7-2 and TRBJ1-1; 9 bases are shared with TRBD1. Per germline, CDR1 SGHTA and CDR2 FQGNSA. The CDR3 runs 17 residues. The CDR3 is CASSFKLGQGGNSEAFF. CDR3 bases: TGTGCCAGCAGCTTCAAGTTGGGACAGGGAGGGAACAGTGAAGCTTTCTTT.

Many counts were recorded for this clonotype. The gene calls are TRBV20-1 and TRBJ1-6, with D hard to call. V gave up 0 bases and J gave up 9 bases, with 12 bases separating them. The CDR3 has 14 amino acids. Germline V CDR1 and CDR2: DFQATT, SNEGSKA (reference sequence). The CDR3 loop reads CSARDFGVASPLHF. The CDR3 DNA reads TGCAGTGCTAGAGATTTTGGAGTGGCTTCACCCCTCCACTTT.

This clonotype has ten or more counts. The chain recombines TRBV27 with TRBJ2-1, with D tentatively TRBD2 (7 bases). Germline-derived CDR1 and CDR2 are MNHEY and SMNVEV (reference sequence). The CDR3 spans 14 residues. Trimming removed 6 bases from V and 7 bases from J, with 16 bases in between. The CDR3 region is CASSDIGGQNEQFF. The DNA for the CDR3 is TGTGCCAGCAGCGACATCGGGGGGCAGAATGAGCAGTTCTTC.

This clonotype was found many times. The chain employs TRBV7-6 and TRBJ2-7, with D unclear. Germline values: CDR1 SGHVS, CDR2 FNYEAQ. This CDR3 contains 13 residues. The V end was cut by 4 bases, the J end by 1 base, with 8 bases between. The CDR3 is CASSYYGSYEQYF. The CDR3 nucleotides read TGTGCCAGCAGCTACTACGGTTCCTACGAGCAGTACTTC.

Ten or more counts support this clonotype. The CDR3 sequence: CASSPRTHEQYF. In DNA form, the CDR3 reads TGTGCCAGCAGTCCCCGTACACACGAGCAGTACTTC. The rearrangement joins TRBV27 to TRBJ2-7; D remains ambiguous. V lost 5 bases to trimming and J lost 5 bases, with 10 bases between them. CDR1 and CDR2 from the germline V gene are MNHEY and SMNVEV (reference sequence). The CDR3 extends over 12 amino acids.

The CDR3 bases are TGTGCCAGCAGCCCCGGACAGGGGACTCAGCCCCAGCATTTT. The encoded protein is CASSPGQGTQPQHF. The rearrangement uses TRBV9 and TRBJ1-5; 9 positions agree with TRBD1. CDR1 and CDR2 (germline): SGDLS, YYNGEE. J was trimmed by 6 bases and V by 4 bases; bases with no gene match: 5. The CDR3 is 14 residues long.

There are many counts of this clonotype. In nucleotides, the CDR3 is TGTGCCAGCAGCCCCGGGACCTTTTCGGACACCGGGGAGCTGTTTTTT. It translates to CASSPGTFSDTGELFF. This chain connects TRBV11-2 to TRBJ2-2; D could derive from TRBD1 or TRBD2 (5 bases each). The germline V gene encodes CDR1 SGHAT and CDR2 FQNNGV. Trimming left V 5 bases short and J 3 bases short, with 16 bases between. This CDR3 region has 16 residues. Together with reference TRBV11-2 and TRBJ2-2, the CDR3 gives the full variable domain: EAGVAQSPRYKIIEKRQSVAFWCNPISGHATLYWYQQILGQGPKLLIQFQNNGVVDDSQLPKDRFSAERLKGVDSTLKIQPAKLEDSAVYLCASSPGTFSDTGELFFGEGSRLTVL.

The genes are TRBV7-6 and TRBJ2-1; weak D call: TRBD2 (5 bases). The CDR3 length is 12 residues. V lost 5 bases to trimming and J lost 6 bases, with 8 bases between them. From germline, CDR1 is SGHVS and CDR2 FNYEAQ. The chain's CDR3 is CASSGLVNEQFF. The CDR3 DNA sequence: TGTGCCAGCAGCGGACTCGTCAATGAGCAGTTCTTC.

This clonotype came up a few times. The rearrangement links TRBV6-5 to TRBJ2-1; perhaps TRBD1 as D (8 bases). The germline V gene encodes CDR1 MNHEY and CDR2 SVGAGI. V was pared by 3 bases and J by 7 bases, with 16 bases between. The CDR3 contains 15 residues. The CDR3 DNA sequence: TGTGCCAGCAGTTATAAATCACAGGGGGGGAATGAGCAGTTCTTC. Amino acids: CASSYKSQGGNEQFF.

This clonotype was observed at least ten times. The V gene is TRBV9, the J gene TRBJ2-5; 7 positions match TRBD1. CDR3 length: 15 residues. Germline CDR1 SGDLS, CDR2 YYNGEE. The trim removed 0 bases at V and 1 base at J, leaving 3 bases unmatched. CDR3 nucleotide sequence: TGTGCCAGCAGCGTAGGGGGACAGTTCCAAGAGACCCAGTACTTC. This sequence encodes CASSVGGQFQETQYF.

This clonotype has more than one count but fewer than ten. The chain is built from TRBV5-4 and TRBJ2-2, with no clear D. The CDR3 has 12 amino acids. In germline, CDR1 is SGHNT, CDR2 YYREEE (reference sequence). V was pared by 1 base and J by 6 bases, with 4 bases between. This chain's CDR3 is CASSLRPGELFF. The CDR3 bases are TGTGCCAGCAGCTTGAGGCCCGGGGAGCTGTTTTTT.

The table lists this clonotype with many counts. CDR3: CASSLTFSSYNEQFF. CDR3 sequence (DNA): TGTGCCAGCAGCTTAACATTTAGCTCCTACAATGAGCAGTTCTTC. The chain combines TRBV7-2 with TRBJ2-1; D is uncertain. Germline CDR1 SGHTA, CDR2 FQGNSA. This CDR3 is 15 amino acids long. V lost 2 bases and J 0 bases, leaving 8 bases between the germline ends.

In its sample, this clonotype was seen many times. In nucleotides, the CDR3 is TGTGCCAGCAAGAGGAACAGGGGATCCTACGAGCAGTACTTC. Its protein is CASKRNRGSYEQYF. V gene TRBV27 combines with J gene TRBJ2-7; TRBD1 agrees at 7 bases. Trimming at V came to 7 bases and at J to 1 base, leaving 7 bases not matched to a gene. Germline-derived CDR1 and CDR2 are MNHEY and SMNVEV (reference sequence). This CDR3 has 14 amino acids.

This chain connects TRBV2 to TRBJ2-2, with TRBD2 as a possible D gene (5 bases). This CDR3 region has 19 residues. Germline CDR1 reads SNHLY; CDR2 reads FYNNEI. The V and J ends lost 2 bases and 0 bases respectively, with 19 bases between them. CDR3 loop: CASSEQRLMVWANTGELFF. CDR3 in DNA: TGTGCCAGCAGTGAACAGCGACTAATGGTTTGGGCGAACACCGGGGAGCTGTTTTTT. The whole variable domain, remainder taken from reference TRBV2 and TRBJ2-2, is EPEVTQTPSHQVTQMGQEVILRCVPISNHLYFYWYRQILGQKVEFLVSFYNNEISEKSEIFDDQFSVERPDGSNFTLKIRSTKLEDSAMYFCASSEQRLMVWANTGELFFGEGSRLTVL.

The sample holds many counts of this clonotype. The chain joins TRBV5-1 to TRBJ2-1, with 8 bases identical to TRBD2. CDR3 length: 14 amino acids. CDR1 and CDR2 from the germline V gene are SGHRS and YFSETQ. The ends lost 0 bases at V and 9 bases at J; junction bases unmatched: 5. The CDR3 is CASSLVRAGGEQFF. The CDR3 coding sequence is TGCGCCAGCAGCTTGGTCCGCGCGGGAGGTGAGCAGTTCTTC.

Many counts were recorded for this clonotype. This chain's CDR3 is CASSSDRPSNGGPYEQYF. The CDR3 nucleotides are TGTGCCAGCAGTTCTGACAGGCCCTCCAACGGCGGCCCCTACGAGCAGTACTTC. The chain combines TRBV6-5 with TRBJ2-7; TRBD1 might be the D (6 bases). Trimming shortened V by 4 bases and J by 2 bases, and 24 bases separated the two germline ends. Germline V gene lookup returns CDR1 MNHEY and CDR2 SVGAGI. CDR3 size: 18 residues.

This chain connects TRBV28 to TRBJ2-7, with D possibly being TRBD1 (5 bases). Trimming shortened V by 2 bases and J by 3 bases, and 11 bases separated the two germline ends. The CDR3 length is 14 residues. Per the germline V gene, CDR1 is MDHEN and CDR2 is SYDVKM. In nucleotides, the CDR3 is TGTGCCAGCAGTTTAGCAGGGTACGGCTACGAGCAGTACTTC. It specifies CASSLAGYGYEQYF.

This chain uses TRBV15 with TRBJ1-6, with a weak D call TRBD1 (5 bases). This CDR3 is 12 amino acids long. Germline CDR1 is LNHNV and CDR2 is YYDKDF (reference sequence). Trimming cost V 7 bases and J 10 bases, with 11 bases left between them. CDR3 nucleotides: TGTGCCACCAAGTACGGGGACTCACCCCTCCACTTT. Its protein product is CATKYGDSPLHF.

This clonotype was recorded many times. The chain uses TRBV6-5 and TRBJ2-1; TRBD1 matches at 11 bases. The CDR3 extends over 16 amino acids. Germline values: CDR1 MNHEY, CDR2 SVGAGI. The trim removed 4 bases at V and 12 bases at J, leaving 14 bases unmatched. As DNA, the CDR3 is TGTGCCAGCAGTTTTATCGGACAGGGGGCACGGGAACGGCAGTTCTTC. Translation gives CASSFIGQGARERQFF.

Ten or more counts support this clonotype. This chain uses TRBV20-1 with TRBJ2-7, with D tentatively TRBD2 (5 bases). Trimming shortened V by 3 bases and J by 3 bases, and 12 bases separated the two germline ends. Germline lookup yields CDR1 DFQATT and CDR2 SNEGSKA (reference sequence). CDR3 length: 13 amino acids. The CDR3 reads CSASAGVYYEQYF. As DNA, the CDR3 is TGCAGTGCTAGTGCGGGCGTCTACTACGAGCAGTACTTC.

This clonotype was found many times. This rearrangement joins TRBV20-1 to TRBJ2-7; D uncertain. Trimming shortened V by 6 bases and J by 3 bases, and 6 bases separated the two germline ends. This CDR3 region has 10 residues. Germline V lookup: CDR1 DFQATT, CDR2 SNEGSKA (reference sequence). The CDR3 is CSALYYEQYF. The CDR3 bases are TGCAGTGCCCTTTACTACGAGCAGTACTTC.

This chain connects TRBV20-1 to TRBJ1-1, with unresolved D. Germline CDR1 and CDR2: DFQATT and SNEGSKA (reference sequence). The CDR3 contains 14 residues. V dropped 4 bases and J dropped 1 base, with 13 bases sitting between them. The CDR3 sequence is CSANLGRGNTEAFF. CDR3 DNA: TGCAGTGCTAATCTAGGGCGAGGGAACACTGAAGCTTTCTTT.

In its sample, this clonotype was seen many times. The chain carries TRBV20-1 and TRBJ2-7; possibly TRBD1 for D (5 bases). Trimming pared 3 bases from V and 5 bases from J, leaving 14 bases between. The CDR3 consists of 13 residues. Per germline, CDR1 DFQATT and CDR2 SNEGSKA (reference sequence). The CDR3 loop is CSARGRADHEQYF. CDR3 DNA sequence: TGCAGTGCTAGGGGCAGGGCTGATCACGAGCAGTACTTC.

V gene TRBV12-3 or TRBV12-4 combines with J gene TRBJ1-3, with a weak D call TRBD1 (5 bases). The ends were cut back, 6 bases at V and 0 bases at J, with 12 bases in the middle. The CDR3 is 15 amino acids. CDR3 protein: CASSNQGASGNTIYF. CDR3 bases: TGTGCCAGCAGCAACCAAGGGGCCTCTGGAAACACCATATATTTT.

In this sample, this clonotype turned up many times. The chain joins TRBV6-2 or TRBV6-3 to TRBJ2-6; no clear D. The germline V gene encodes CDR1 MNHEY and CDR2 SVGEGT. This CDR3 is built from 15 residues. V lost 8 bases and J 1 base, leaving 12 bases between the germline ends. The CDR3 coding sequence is TGTGCCAGCCAACCCCGGTCATCTGGGGCCAACGTCCTGACTTTC. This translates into CASQPRSSGANVLTF.

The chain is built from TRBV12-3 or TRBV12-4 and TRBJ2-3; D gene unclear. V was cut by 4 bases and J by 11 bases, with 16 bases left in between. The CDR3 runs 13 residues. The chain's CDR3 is CASSSDLPGMQYF. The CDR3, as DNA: TGTGCCAGCAGTTCTGACTTACCGGGTATGCAGTATTTT.